This TCR beta chain was recorded in a study of blood T cell repertoires in COVID-19. Overall study: The United States, Italy and Spain were the sources of the acute and convalescent COVID-19 samples. PBMCs, B-cell-depleted T cells, or T cells were the source of the cDNA or gDNA that made up the material.

The authors' processing: Amplification from reference gene primers served as the basis for estimated nucleated cell counts. Only in-frame clones appear in the TCRdb table, and some are missing; sequencing was by immunoSEQ multiplex PCR. The V and J calls and clone size were taken over from that table, and D and trimming were inferred from the DNA. The sample comprises about 260,000 clones, about 85% of which are singletons, and 4.2% rests with the top ten. Sequenced: peripheral blood. The source is a man in his sixties with acute or convalescent COVID-19.

The CDR3 loop is CASSLRGRGQQFF. The DNA for the CDR3 is TGTGCCAGCAGTTTACGGGGGCGGGGGCAGCAGTTCTTC. The chain couples TRBV12-3 or TRBV12-4 to TRBJ2-1, with D tentatively TRBD2 (7 bases). Deletions cut 2 bases from V and 11 bases from J, with 13 bases between. The CDR3 extends over 13 amino acids.